These T cell receptor beta chains were read from a single sample in a study of blood T cells in healthy people across ages. TCRdb recomputed calls from the 5' RACE reads with MiXCR, one row per CDR3 protein. The sample shows roughly 1.7 million distinct CDR3 sequences, roughly a third of them seen only once. The sample taken for sequencing was blood. The receptors derive from a woman in her twenties or thirties in good health. The CDR3 runs from the conserved cysteine through the conserved F or W. Each record gives: J gene, V gene, D gene, clone size, CDR3 DNA, CDR3 protein. D genes are given only for firm matches. Clone size appears in some rows only: once, few, many, or a class for an expanded clone.

>TRBJ2-5|TRBV7-9|-|-
TGTGCCAGCAGCTCCCCCAAAAGAGAGACCCAGTACTTC
CASSSPKRETQYF
>TRBJ1-5|TRBV5-1|-|-
TGCGCCAGCAGGGACGGTTATAGCAATCAGCCCCAGCATTTT
CASRDGYSNQPQHF
>TRBJ2-1|TRBV7-2|TRBD2|few
TGTGCCAGCAGCCTCCGGACTAGCGGGAGGGGCAATGAGCAGTTCTTC
CASSLRTSGRGNEQFF
>TRBJ2-7|TRBV5-1|TRBD1|many
TGCGCCAGCAGCCCTATAGGGCAGGGGGCCTACGAGCAGTACTTC
CASSPIGQGAYEQYF
>TRBJ2-5|TRBV20-1|TRBD2|-
TGCAGTGCACCTAAAGCTACTAGCGGGGGCCAAGAGACCCAGTACTTC
CSAPKATSGGQETQYF
>TRBJ2-7|TRBV28|-|-
TGTGCCAGCACGAGGGGCCTTTCGCAGTACTTC
CASTRGLSQYF
>TRBJ2-7|TRBV2|-|-
TGTGCCAGCAATTCCCCCGCTATAGGAATCTACGAGCAGTGCTTC
CASNSPAIGIYEQCF
>TRBJ1-1|TRBV24-1|TRBD1|few
TGTGCCACCAGTGATGGACAGGGGAACACTGAAGCTTTCTTT
CATSDGQGNTEAFF
>TRBJ2-5|TRBV5-5|-|few
TGTGCCAGCAGGAGGACAGACCAAGAGACCCAGTACTTC
CASRRTDQETQYF
>TRBJ1-2|TRBV12-3/TRBV12-4|TRBD1|many
TGTGCCAGCAGAACGCGGGGGACAGGGGGCGCAGGCTACACCTTC
CASRTRGTGGAGYTF
>TRBJ1-5|TRBV6-1|TRBD1|-
TGTGCCAGCAGAGGACAGGGGGCTTTTGGTCAGCCCCAGCATTTT
CASRGQGAFGQPQHF
>TRBJ2-1|TRBV6-1|TRBD2|few
TGTGCCAGCAGTTCCGGGACTAGCGGGAGCGATGAGCAGTTCTTC
CASSSGTSGSDEQFF
>TRBJ2-1|TRBV13|TRBD2|-
TGTGCCAGCAGCCCTCTCGGTAGCGGGAGCAATGAGCAGTTCTTC
CASSPLGSGSNEQFF
>TRBJ1-5|TRBV27|TRBD1|-
TGTGCCAGCAGTTTATCGAGACAGGGATATCAGCCCCAGCATTTT
CASSLSRQGYQPQHF
>TRBJ1-1|TRBV9|-|once
TGTGCCAGCAGCGTCGTCTTGCCGGGCACTGAAGCTTTCTTT
CASSVVLPGTEAFF
>TRBJ2-1|TRBV10-3|TRBD1|few
TGTGCCATCTCGGACAGGTACAATGAGCAGTTCTTC
CAISDRYNEQFF
>TRBJ2-7|TRBV6-1|TRBD1|few
TGTGCCAGCAGTGAAACCCCAGGGGGCCCCTACGAGCAGTACTTC
CASSETPGGPYEQYF
>TRBJ2-7|TRBV5-1|TRBD1|-
TGCGCCAGCAGCTCTGCGCTCAACAGGGGAATCAGTGTCGAGCAGTACTTC
CASSSALNRGISVEQYF
>TRBJ1-2|TRBV20-1|-|-
TGCAGTGCTGGGGATAACGCTAACTATGGCTACACCTTC
CSAGDNANYGYTF
>TRBJ2-1|TRBV5-1|-|few
TGCGCCAGCAGAATAATCTTGGGTGCTGGGGCCTACAATGAGCAGTTCTTC
CASRIILGAGAYNEQFF
>TRBJ2-6|TRBV7-3|-|few
TGTGCCAGCAGCTCTAAGACAGGCCGCTCTGGGGCCAACGTCCTGACTTTC
CASSSKTGRSGANVLTF
>TRBJ2-2|TRBV4-1|-|-
TGCGCCGGCAGCCAAGGATTGGACAGACTAAACACCGGGGAGCTGTTTTTT
CAGSQGLDRLNTGELFF
>TRBJ2-1|TRBV27|TRBD2|few
TGTGCCAGCAGTTTTATAGCGGGAGGGCCCTACAATGAGCAGTTCTTC
CASSFIAGGPYNEQFF
>TRBJ2-7|TRBV6-6|TRBD1|-
TGTGCCAGCAGTTCCCTCGGGACAGGGGACCACGAGCAGTACTTC
CASSSLGTGDHEQYF
>TRBJ1-2|TRBV3-1|-|-
TGTGCCAGCAGCCAACAGACAGGATACTATGGCTACACCTTC
CASSQQTGYYGYTF
>TRBJ2-5|TRBV7-6|-|-
TGTGCCAGCAGCGATCTTATAACTGAGACCCAGTACTTC
CASSDLITETQYF
>TRBJ2-1|TRBV3-1|TRBD2|-
TGTGCCAGCAGCCCCACTAGCGGGAGAAGTGAGCAGTTCTTC
CASSPTSGRSEQFF
>TRBJ2-5|TRBV5-5|-|few
TGTGCCAGCAGCTTGTTTCGGTCAATTGAGACCCAGTACTTC
CASSLFRSIETQYF
>TRBJ2-5|TRBV20-1|-|-
TGCAGTGCTAGAGAGAGGACAGTCCAAGAGACCCAGTACTTC
CSARERTVQETQYF
>TRBJ1-5|TRBV20-1|-|few
TGCAGTGCTAGAGTGAGAACAGGTGGAGGTCAGCCCCAGCATTTT
CSARVRTGGGQPQHF
>TRBJ2-1|TRBV29-1|TRBD2|many
TGCAGCGTTGGTGGTCGGGCTAGCGGGAGGGGAACCTACAATGAGCAGTTCTTC
CSVGGRASGRGTYNEQFF
>TRBJ2-1|TRBV7-7|-|-
TGTGCCAGCAGCTTAGAAGAGGGCTCGGGTGAGCAGTTCTTC
CASSLEEGSGEQFF
>TRBJ2-5|TRBV9|-|many
TGTGCCAGCAGCGTAGACGGGAGAGAGACCCAGTACTTC
CASSVDGRETQYF
>TRBJ1-2|TRBV10-2|-|many
TGCGCCAGCAGTGACGGCCAGCTCTATGGCTACACCTTC
CASSDGQLYGYTF
>TRBJ1-1|TRBV10-3|TRBD1|once
TGTGCCATCAGTGACCCGGGACAGGGGCAAACTGAAGCTTTCTTT
CAISDPGQGQTEAFF
>TRBJ2-5|TRBV18|-|few
TGTGCCAGCTCACCAGCCGGAGGGACATCGAAGGAATGGGAGACCCAGTACTTC
CASSPAGGTSKEWETQYF
>TRBJ1-2|TRBV6-2/TRBV6-3|-|-
TGTGCCAGCAGTTCCGGAGGCCTCCTCAAGGGCTACACCTTC
CASSSGGLLKGYTF
>TRBJ2-2|TRBV6-6|-|few
TGTGCCAGCAGTCCGCTGACACCTGAGCCCGGGGAGCTGTTTTTT
CASSPLTPEPGELFF
>TRBJ2-1|TRBV7-6|-|-
TGTGCCAGCAGCTCTACGGACAGCCAATACAATGAGCAGTTCTTC
CASSSTDSQYNEQFF
>TRBJ2-7|TRBV15|TRBD1|-
TGTGCCACCAGCACCGGGGGGGGACAGGGGTCGTACGAGCAGTACTTC
CATSTGGGQGSYEQYF
>TRBJ2-1|TRBV11-1|TRBD2|few
TGTGCCAGCAGCTTAGCCCCAGGAGGGACTAGCGGGAGGGCCTCCTACAATGAGCAGTTCTTC
CASSLAPGGTSGRASYNEQFF
>TRBJ2-5|TRBV5-1|TRBD2|-
TGCGCCAGCAGCCCGGGAGCGGGGCGCGAAGAGACCCAGTACTTC
CASSPGAGREETQYF
>TRBJ2-1|TRBV20-1|TRBD2|few
TGCAGTGCAACCCTTGGCGGGAGGGCCCCTGAGCAGTTCTTC
CSATLGGRAPEQFF
>TRBJ2-6|TRBV27|-|-
TGTGCCAGCGGCCTGACTGTGGCTGGGGCCAACGTCCTGACTTTC
CASGLTVAGANVLTF
>TRBJ2-5|TRBV12-3/TRBV12-4|TRBD2|-
TGTGCCAGCAACCGGGGAGGGATAGGAGAGACCCAGTACTTC
CASNRGGIGETQYF
>TRBJ2-1|TRBV5-1|TRBD2|-
TGCGCCAGCAGCCACCCGAGACTAGCGGGTTACAATGAGCAGTTCTTC
CASSHPRLAGYNEQFF
>TRBJ1-2|TRBV15|TRBD1|-
TGTGCCACCAGCCAGGACAGGGAAGATGGCTACACCTTC
CATSQDREDGYTF
>TRBJ2-1|TRBV20-1|-|few
TGCAGTGCTAGGGATGTGACTAGGGCCTCCTACAATGAGCAGTTCTTC
CSARDVTRASYNEQFF
>TRBJ2-6|TRBV6-6|TRBD1|many
TGTGCCAGCATTCCGGGGCAGGGGGTATCTGGGGCCAACGTCCTGACTTTC
CASIPGQGVSGANVLTF
>TRBJ2-5|TRBV19|TRBD2|few
TGTGCCAGTAACCCTAGCGGGAGCGAGACCCAGTACTTC
CASNPSGSETQYF
>TRBJ2-7|TRBV20-1|TRBD2|-
TGCAGTGCTAGAGGTTGGGCAGCGGGGATCTCCTACGAGCAGTACTTC
CSARGWAAGISYEQYF
>TRBJ1-4|TRBV29-1|TRBD1|-
TGCAGCGTTGACCCGACAGGGGCTAATGAAAAACTGTTTTTT
CSVDPTGANEKLFF
>TRBJ1-2|TRBV3-1|-|-
TGTGCCAGCAGCCAAGCATGGGCGGCGGGCTACACCTTC
CASSQAWAAGYTF